This is a list of T cell receptor beta chains from one sample in a study of blood T cell repertoires in COVID-19. The method was immunoSEQ multiplex PCR; TCRdb's version includes in-frame clones alone and lacks a portion of them. The table includes some 160,000 clones, 75% to 85% detected once. Sequenced material: peripheral blood. Receptors originate from a woman aged 45-65 years with acute or convalescent COVID-19. Each CDR3 is given with its conserved first and last residue. The D gene is left open where the match is weak. Only part of the rows carry a size: once, few, many, or a class if the clone is expanded.

D gene | clone size | J gene | V gene | CDR3 DNA | CDR3 protein
TRBD1 | . | TRBJ1-6 | TRBV6-5 | TGTGCCAGCAGCCTCAGGGGGCATTCACCCCTCCACTTT | CASSLRGHSPLHF
. | . | TRBJ2-5 | TRBV5-1 | TGCGCCAGCCGGAGAGAGAGCGAGACCCAGTACTTC | CASRRESETQYF
. | . | TRBJ1-1 | TRBV24-1 | TGTGCCACCAGTGGAACAGGCGGTCCTTCCGTTTTCTTT | CATSGTGGPSVFF
. | few | TRBJ1-1 | TRBV2 | TGTGCCAGCAGGAAGAACACAGTGAACACTGAAGCTTTCTTT | CASRKNTVNTEAFF
. | . | TRBJ1-1 | TRBV7-2 | TGTGCCAGCAGCTTGGGACTGACTGGAGCTTTCTTT | CASSLGLTGAFF
TRBD1 | once | TRBJ1-1 | TRBV5-1 | TGCGCCAGCAGCTGGCAGGGGGGAGACACTGAAGCTTTCTTT | CASSWQGGDTEAFF
TRBD1 | . | TRBJ1-3 | TRBV6-6 | TGTGCCAGCAGAGACAGGGGTGCTGGAAACACCATATATTTT | CASRDRGAGNTIYF
. | . | TRBJ1-2 | TRBV7-2 | TGTGCCAGCAGCTTAGGTCCCAGCTATGGCTACACCTTC | CASSLGPSYGYTF
. | . | TRBJ2-7 | TRBV7-2 | TGTGCCAGCAGCACGTACAGGGGGGGGGCTTCCGAGCAGTACTTC | CASSTYRGGASEQYF
TRBD1 | once | TRBJ2-3 | TRBV4-2 | TGTGCCAGCAGCCAGGGGACAGCCGCAGATACGCAGTATTTT | CASSQGTAADTQYF
. | . | TRBJ1-4 | TRBV7-9 | TGTGCCAGCAGCCCCGGCGGGCTCAGTGTTGAAAAACTGTTTTTT | CASSPGGLSVEKLFF
. | . | TRBJ2-7 | TRBV7-9 | TGTGCCAGCAGCTTCGTCGTGGACAGATCTCCCTACGAGCAGTACTTC | CASSFVVDRSPYEQYF
TRBD1 | . | TRBJ2-7 | TRBV6-6 | TGTGCCAGCAGTGGCCTGGGACAGGGGATCGGCGAGCAGTACTTC | CASSGLGQGIGEQYF
TRBD2 | . | TRBJ2-3 | TRBV20-1 | TGCAGTGCTAGTCCTAGCGGGGGCACAGATACGCAGTATTTT | CSASPSGGTDTQYF
TRBD1 | . | TRBJ1-4 | TRBV6-5 | TGTGCCAGCAGCCCAGGGGGCTCAGGTGAAAAACTGTTTTTT | CASSPGGSGEKLFF
. | few | TRBJ1-2 | TRBV7-6 | TGTGCCAGCAGCTTAAGGTCGCAGGGAGGATCGGATGGCTACACCTTC | CASSLRSQGGSDGYTF
. | . | TRBJ2-5 | TRBV4-2 | TGTGCCAGCAGCCAACCCCCAGGGCAGGGTAGGGAGACCCAGTACTTC | CASSQPPGQGRETQYF
. | . | TRBJ2-4 | TRBV6-2/TRBV6-3 | TGTGCCAGCAGCAATGGGTGGGCCCCCCAAAACATTCAGTGCTTC | CASSNGWAPQNIQCF
. | . | TRBJ1-2 | TRBV18 | TGTGCCAGCTCTCTTCTACCACAGGCGCCCTATGGCTACACCTTC | CASSLLPQAPYGYTF
. | . | TRBJ1-6 | TRBV6-2/TRBV6-3 | TGTGCCAGCAGTACCCGACAGAGCTCCTATAATTCACCCCTCCACTTT | CASSTRQSSYNSPLHF
TRBD1 | . | TRBJ2-2 | TRBV2 | TGTGCCAGCAGTAGGACAGGGTACACCGGGGAGCTGTTTTTT | CASSRTGYTGELFF
TRBD1 | once | TRBJ1-1 | TRBV7-9 | TGTGCCAGCAGCCCCGGGACAGGTCTGGTGACTGAAGCTTTCTTT | CASSPGTGLVTEAFF
. | . | TRBJ1-1 | TRBV6-2/TRBV6-3 | TGTGCCAGCAGTTACAGACAGCTATTAGCAGCTTTCTTT | CASSYRQLLAAFF
. | . | TRBJ1-6 | TRBV2 | TGTGGTAGCTCCTATAATTCACCCCTCCACTTT | CGSSYNSPLHF
. | . | TRBJ1-6 | TRBV7-3 | TGTGCCAGCAGCTTAACCGGTCAGGCCAATTCACCCCTCCACTTT | CASSLTGQANSPLHF
. | . | TRBJ1-5 | TRBV18 | TGTGCCAGCTCAGGGACAAATCAGCCCCAGCATTTT | CASSGTNQPQHF
TRBD1 | once | TRBJ1-1 | TRBV7-8 | TGTGCCAGCAGCAAGGGACAGAAGAACACTGAAGCTTTCTTT | CASSKGQKNTEAFF
. | . | TRBJ1-6 | TRBV9 | TGTGCCAGCAGCGCGGCGCCTTGGAGGGGCACGAATTCACCCCTCCACTTT | CASSAAPWRGTNSPLHF
TRBD1 | . | TRBJ1-6 | TRBV4-1 | TGCGCCAGCAGCCCGCAGGGGGCCGCTTGGGAAGCCCTCCACTTT | CASSPQGAAWEALHF
. | . | TRBJ2-1 | TRBV12-5 | TGTGCTAGCCATGTTACCGGGTACAATGAGCAGTTCTTC | CASHVTGYNEQFF
TRBD1 | . | TRBJ2-7 | TRBV5-1 | TGCGCCAGCAGCATTACAGGGACAGACTACGAGCAGTACTTC | CASSITGTDYEQYF
. | few | TRBJ2-2 | TRBV27 | TGTGCCAGCAGTTTATATGGGAGCACCGGGGAGCTGTTTTTT | CASSLYGSTGELFF
. | . | TRBJ2-3 | TRBV12-3/TRBV12-4 | TGTGCCAGCAGTTTGGGGGGGCTAGATACGCAGTATTTT | CASSLGGLDTQYF
. | . | TRBJ2-2 | TRBV7-3 | TGTGCCAGCAGCCTAAACACTAGTCCCGGGGAGCTGTTTTTT | CASSLNTSPGELFF
TRBD1 | . | TRBJ1-2 | TRBV28 | TGTGCCAGCAGTCCACCGGGACAGGTGACCTATGGCTACACCTTC | CASSPPGQVTYGYTF
. | . | TRBJ1-1 | TRBV10-2 | TGCGCCAGCAGGCCCGAGTGGAGACCGAACACTGAAGCTTTCTTT | CASRPEWRPNTEAFF
. | . | TRBJ1-5 | TRBV1 | TGCACCAGCAGCCAGGGCAGGGAGGTGGTGGTACGCAATCAGCCCCAGCATTTT | CTSSQGREVVVRNQPQHF
TRBD1 | few | TRBJ1-3 | TRBV10-2 | TGCGCCAGCAGTGAGGCGACAGGGATGGCTAACACCATATATTTT | CASSEATGMANTIYF
. | few | TRBJ1-2 | TRBV12-3/TRBV12-4 | TGTGCCAGCGGTAACCCGGGCTATGGCTACACCTTC | CASGNPGYGYTF
TRBD1 | . | TRBJ1-3 | TRBV7-8 | TGTGCCAGCACCCCCAGAAGGGCAGGGGGAACCGGAAACACCATATATTTT | CASTPRRAGGTGNTIYF